This T cell receptor beta chain was observed in a study of T cell repertoires in cytomegalovirus infection. For the study at large: An indication of both CMV infection and matching HLA type came from public TCR beta signatures. Broader study findings: Public TCR beta family frequency separated CMV-and-HLA carriers, including in an independent cohort.

MiXCR, applied by TCRdb to the reads, yields one record per CDR3 protein. Of fewer than 1,000,000 distinct CDR3 sequences listed, around 32% are singletons. In the case of this clonotype: Its antigen is still unknown.

Trimming took off 6 bases at V and 2 bases at J, with 10 bases between the two ends. CDR1 and CDR2 (germline): LNHDA, SQIVND (reference sequence). The CDR3 loop spans 13 amino acids. This TCR derives from a human donor in good health (CMV status not recorded). Some clones in this sample may be carry-over from other donors' samples. V is TRBV19 and J is TRBJ1-1; D ambiguous. Here the sequenced sample was cultured CD8+ T cells from PBMCs, taken from culture after CMV antigen stimulation. CDR3 bases: TGTGCCAGTAGAGTGGTGGGAAACACTGAAGCTTTCTTT. This translates into CASRVVGNTEAFF.